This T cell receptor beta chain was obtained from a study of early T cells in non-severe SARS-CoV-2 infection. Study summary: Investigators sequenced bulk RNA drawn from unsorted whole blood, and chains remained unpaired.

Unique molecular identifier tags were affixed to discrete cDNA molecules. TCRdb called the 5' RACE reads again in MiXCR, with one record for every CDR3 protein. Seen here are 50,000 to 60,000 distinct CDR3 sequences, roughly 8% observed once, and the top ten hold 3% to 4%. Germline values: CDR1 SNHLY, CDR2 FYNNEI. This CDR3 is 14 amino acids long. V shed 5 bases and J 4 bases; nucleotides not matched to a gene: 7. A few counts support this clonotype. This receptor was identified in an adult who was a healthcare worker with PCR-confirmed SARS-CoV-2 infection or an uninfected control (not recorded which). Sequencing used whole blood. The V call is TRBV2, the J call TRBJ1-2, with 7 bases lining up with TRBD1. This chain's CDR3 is CASSTRDRSYGYTF. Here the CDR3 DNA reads TGTGCCAGCAGTACCAGGGACAGAAGCTATGGCTACACCTTC.